The 25 T cell receptor beta chains listed next were all sequenced from one sample in a study of T cells after yellow fever vaccination. TCRdb re-derived calls from the 5' RACE reads in MiXCR, one entry per CDR3 protein. The table lists some 560,000 distinct CDR3 sequences, under 25% of them singletons. The source was PBMCs, collected 15 days after the yellow fever booster vaccination. The source is a man aged 25 to 40 who received the YFV17D yellow fever vaccine.

This clonotype occurred a few times. The chain uses TRBV15 and TRBJ2-7, with 7 bases fitting TRBD2. Germline values: CDR1 LNHNV, CDR2 YYDKDF (reference sequence). V lost 0 bases to trimming and J lost 6 bases; unmatched junction nucleotides: 5. The CDR3 is made up of 14 amino acids. CDR3 region: CATSRDPAGSEQYF. The CDR3 DNA reads TGTGCCACCAGCAGAGATCCAGCGGGAAGCGAGCAGTACTTC.

This clonotype was picked up a small number of times. The chain employs TRBV15 and TRBJ2-1; unclear D gene. Trimming removed 2 bases at V and 9 bases at J, with 11 bases between. CDR3 length equals 13 residues. Germline CDR1 and CDR2: LNHNV and YYDKDF (reference sequence). CDR3 nucleotides: TGTGCCACCAGCAGACCTCCCCGCGGTGAGCAGTTCTTC. Translated: CATSRPPRGEQFF.

This clonotype was seen more than once but under ten times. V is TRBV12-3 or TRBV12-4 and J is TRBJ2-1, with TRBD2 matching over 7 bases. V shed 7 bases, J shed 7 bases, and the junction held 7 bases outside the gene matches. This CDR3 contains 13 residues. DNA for the CDR3: TGTGCCAGCACCCCCGGACTAGTTAATGAGCAGTTCTTC. This translates into CASTPGLVNEQFF.

The chain uses TRBV28 and TRBJ2-7, with 9 bases fitting TRBD1. V dropped 5 bases and J dropped 4; count of bases not matched to a gene: 6. From germline, CDR1 is MDHEN and CDR2 SYDVKM. CDR3 size: 14 residues. DNA of the CDR3: TGTGCCAGCAGTAGACAGGGGGTGTCTTACGAGCAGTACTTC. This codes for CASSRQGVSYEQYF.

This clonotype was recorded a few times. The chain employs TRBV7-9 and TRBJ1-1; 9 bases align to TRBD1. CDR1 is SEHNR, CDR2 FQNEAQ, per germline (reference sequence). With 3 bases clipped from V and 4 bases from J, the junction kept 3 bases outside the gene matches. The CDR3 length is 14 residues. The CDR3 is CASSFQQGATEAFF. The DNA for the CDR3 is TGTGCCAGCAGCTTTCAACAGGGGGCCACTGAAGCTTTCTTT.

This clonotype has more than one count but fewer than ten. The CDR3 loop reads CASSSRVRDTQYF. CDR3 in DNA: TGTGCCAGCAGCTCTCGAGTGAGAGACACGCAGTATTTT. J is TRBJ2-3 and V is TRBV3-2. TRBV3-2 is a pseudogene segment. The CDR3 has 13 residues.

This clonotype was detected many times. The rearrangement links TRBV11-2 to TRBJ2-1, with D maybe TRBD1 (5 bases). V was clipped by 1 base and J by 6 bases, with 13 bases between them. CDR3 length: 15 amino acids. Germline loops: CDR1 SGHAT, CDR2 FQNNGV. This CDR3 is CASSLVVDRSNEQFF. CDR3 coding DNA: TGTGCCAGCAGCTTAGTCGTAGACAGAAGCAATGAGCAGTTCTTC.

This clonotype has at least ten counts. The V gene is TRBV5-1, the J gene TRBJ2-7; no clear D gene. There are 12 residues in the CDR3. V lost 4 bases and J lost 2, with 7 bases in between. In germline, CDR1 is SGHRS, CDR2 YFSETQ. The CDR3 protein is CASSDDAYEQYF. DNA of the CDR3: TGCGCCAGCAGCGATGACGCCTACGAGCAGTACTTC.

The table lists this clonotype with a few counts. The chain links TRBV20-1 to TRBJ2-1, with 9 bases identical to TRBD2. The CDR3 has 16 amino acids. V lost 1 base, J lost 4 bases, and 8 bases stayed unmatched. Germline-derived CDR1 and CDR2 are DFQATT and SNEGSKA (reference sequence). The CDR3 DNA reads as TGCAGTGCTAGAGTAGCGGGAGCCCTTTTATACAATGAGCAGTTCTTC. Translation gives CSARVAGALLYNEQFF.

The V and J genes are TRBV4-3 and TRBJ2-7; 13 bases are shared with TRBD2. The V segment lost 4 bases and the J segment 0 bases; nucleotides outside the gene matches: 3. Germline V gene data show CDR1 as LGHNA and CDR2 as YSLEER. This CDR3 region has 16 residues. The CDR3: CASSLGTSGTSYEQYF. The DNA for the CDR3 is TGCGCCAGCAGCCTAGGGACTAGCGGGACCTCCTACGAGCAGTACTTC.

The rearrangement links TRBV11-2 to TRBJ2-5; unclear D gene. CDR3 length: 13 residues. V was pared by 5 bases and J by 4 bases, with 11 bases between. From germline, CDR1 is SGHAT and CDR2 FQNNGV. CDR3 region: CASSREPPETQYF. The CDR3 nucleotides are TGTGCCAGCAGCCGCGAGCCTCCAGAGACCCAGTACTTC.

This clonotype was seen more than once but under ten times. The J gene is TRBJ2-1, the V gene TRBV20-1; 12 bases fit TRBD2. The CDR3 consists of 16 residues. Germline assignment: CDR1 DFQATT and CDR2 SNEGSKA (reference sequence). V trimming: 1 base; J trimming: 3 bases; junction bases outside the gene matches: 4. CDR3 protein: CSARGVTSGSYNEQFF. The CDR3 bases are TGCAGTGCTAGAGGGGTGACTAGCGGGAGCTACAATGAGCAGTTCTTC.

This clonotype was detected only a few times. The V and J genes are TRBV20-1 and TRBJ2-1; tentatively, D is TRBD2 (5 bases). Germline assignment: CDR1 DFQATT and CDR2 SNEGSKA (reference sequence). Deletions cut 6 bases from V and 0 bases from J, with 12 bases between. The CDR3 consists of 14 residues. The CDR3 coding sequence is TGCAGTGCGAGTGAGGGAAGCTCCTACAATGAGCAGTTCTTC. Amino acid sequence: CSASEGSSYNEQFF.

The chain links TRBV12-3 or TRBV12-4 to TRBJ1-4, with no clear D. The CDR3 length is 15 residues. V was clipped by 7 bases and J by 4 bases, with 16 bases between them. The CDR3 sequence: CASTLWGRDNEKLFF. The CDR3 DNA reads as TGTGCCAGCACTCTCTGGGGTAGGGATAATGAAAAACTGTTTTTT.

This clonotype came up many times. The genes are TRBV5-1 and TRBJ2-7; D is undetermined. V lost 0 bases and J lost 3, with 7 bases in between. Germline V gene data show CDR1 as SGHRS and CDR2 as YFSETQ. The CDR3 covers 13 residues. The CDR3 DNA follows: TGCGCCAGCAGCTTGGGTCAGGACTACGAGCAGTACTTC. This codes for CASSLGQDYEQYF.

This clonotype was seen a handful of times. V gene TRBV10-3 combines with J gene TRBJ2-7; D is unclear. Germline loops: CDR1 ENHRY, CDR2 SYGVKD. CDR3 size: 12 residues. Trimming stripped 6 bases from V and 3 bases from J, with 9 bases between. The DNA for the CDR3 is TGTGCCATCAGGCGGACGGACTACGAGCAGTACTTC. Translating gives CAIRRTDYEQYF.

The chain carries TRBV20-1 and TRBJ2-3; 14 positions agree with TRBD2. This CDR3 is built from 17 residues. Germline V gene data show CDR1 as DFQATT and CDR2 as SNEGSKA (reference sequence). The trim removed 6 bases at V and 5 bases at J, leaving 13 bases unmatched. Written as DNA, the CDR3 is TGCAGTGCCGCACCCTCGGGACTAGCGGGAGTAGGAGATACGCAGTATTTT. As protein: CSAAPSGLAGVGDTQYF.

CDR3 in amino acids: CASSVPDTSEQYF. The CDR3 DNA is TGTGCCAGCAGCGTCCCCGACACTTCGGAGCAGTACTTC. This sequence joins TRBV9 and TRBJ2-7; D remains ambiguous. Trimming took 2 bases from V and 7 from J, leaving 13 bases between them. Germline lookup yields CDR1 SGDLS and CDR2 YYNGEE. The CDR3 is 13 amino acids.

The chain couples TRBV5-1 to TRBJ1-1, with D hard to call. The length of the CDR3 is 14 residues. Between the trimmed V and J ends, which lost 1 base and 12 bases, there was a span of 19 bases. Germline V CDR1 and CDR2: SGHRS, YFSETQ. CDR3: CASSLTGEVGSTFF. In DNA, the CDR3 is TGCGCCAGCAGCTTGACGGGTGAAGTGGGTTCGACTTTCTTT.

The J gene is TRBJ2-5, the V gene TRBV11-2; 12 bases line up with TRBD2. Germline trimming cut 6 bases from V and 4 bases from J; bases unmatched to any gene: 15. The CDR3 runs 18 residues. In germline, CDR1 is SGHAT, CDR2 FQNNGV. This CDR3 reads CASRKGLAGGPLRETQYF. The CDR3 nucleotides read TGTGCCAGCAGAAAGGGGCTAGCGGGAGGGCCGCTTAGAGAGACCCAGTACTTC.

The rearrangement links TRBV4-2 to TRBJ2-1; D is unresolved. Germline CDR1 LGHNA, CDR2 YNFKEQ. CDR3 size: 12 residues. V dropped 3 bases and J dropped 9 bases, with 9 bases sitting between them. CDR3 sequence reads: CASSHDSFEQFF. The CDR3 region has the DNA TGTGCCAGCAGCCACGACTCGTTTGAGCAGTTCTTC.

The V and J genes are TRBV20-1 and TRBJ1-4; the D gene is possibly TRBD1 (5 bases). The CDR3 length is 14 residues. Germline V CDR1 and CDR2: DFQATT, SNEGSKA (reference sequence). V dropped 3 bases and J dropped 3 bases, with 11 bases sitting between them. CDR3 region: CSASPDIPNEKLFF. The CDR3 DNA reads as TGCAGTGCTAGCCCGGACATACCTAATGAAAAACTGTTTTTT.

As regards this clonotype: Germline and junction disagree at one end, which may indicate a read error. J is TRBJ2-1 and V is TRBV6-2 or TRBV6-3; D is possibly TRBD2 (6 bases). The CDR3 runs 13 residues. From germline, CDR1 is MNHEY and CDR2 SVGEGT. This CDR3 is CASSLLPSDPTIF. Written as DNA, the CDR3 is TGTGCCAGCAGTTTACTGCCTAGCGACCCGACTATCTTC.

This clonotype was observed a few times. The gene calls are TRBV24-1 and TRBJ2-4; TRBD2 might be the D (6 bases). Germline V gives CDR1 KGHDR, CDR2 SFDVKD. V lost 4 bases, J lost 3 bases, and 9 bases lay in between. The CDR3 extends over 14 amino acids. CDR3 in DNA: TGTGCCACCAGTGACTCGGGAGTCAAAAACATTCAGTACTTC. Protein: CATSDSGVKNIQYF.

This clonotype was detected only a few times. V usage is TRBV7-3 and J usage is TRBJ2-1, with 8 bases lining up with TRBD2. Germline trimming cut 8 bases from V and 8 bases from J; bases unmatched to any gene: 8. The CDR3 runs to 13 residues. Per the germline V gene, CDR1 is SGHTA and CDR2 is FQGTGA. The CDR3: CASGLAGGDEQFF. CDR3 nucleotides: TGTGCCAGCGGGCTAGCGGGTGGGGATGAGCAGTTCTTC. Based on the CDR3 plus reference TRBV7-3 and TRBJ2-1, the full variable domain is GAGVSQTPSNKVTEKGKYVELRCDPISGHTALYWYRQSLGQGPEFLIYFQGTGAADDSGLPNDRFFAVRPEGSVSTLKIQRTERGDSAVYLCASGLAGGDEQFFGPGTRLTVL.